This passage covers 17 T cell receptor beta chains from one sample sequenced in a study of memory CD4+ T cells and cytomegalovirus serostatus. The sort gate was single viable CD3+CD4+CD8-CD45RO+ cells for memory CD4+ T cells. TCRdb's table, derived via immunoSEQ multiplex PCR, lists solely in-frame clones and lacks some. The repertoire holds some 41,000 clones, 76% seen once, with nearly 6.5% in the top ten. The source material was memory CD4+ T cells from blood. These receptors originate from an adult in good health and CMV-seronegative.

The genes are TRBV15 and TRBJ2-1; D gene ambiguous. The V gene's germline CDR1 is LNHNV and CDR2 YYDKDF (reference sequence). Trimming removed 5 bases from V and 5 bases from J, with 19 bases in between. The CDR3 totals 16 residues. The DNA for the CDR3 is TGTGCCACCAGCCCCTGGGGAACGAGTGGTAACAATGAGCAGTTCTTC. Amino acid sequence: CATSPWGTSGNNEQFF.

The chain links TRBV28 to TRBJ1-4, with D maybe TRBD1 (5 bases). The CDR3 has 14 residues. In germline, CDR1 is MDHEN, CDR2 SYDVKM. V was shortened by 10 bases and J by 8 bases, with 20 bases between the two germline ends. CDR3 DNA: TGTGCCACCGAAGGGGATACAGTAAGGGAAAAACTGTTTTTT. It is translated as CATEGDTVREKLFF.

This rearrangement joins TRBV7-6 to TRBJ2-3, with 8 bases fitting TRBD2. Trimming at V came to 5 bases and at J to 2 bases, leaving 6 bases not matched to a gene. This CDR3 is built from 15 residues. CDR1 is SGHVS, CDR2 FNYEAQ, per germline. As DNA, the CDR3 is TGTGCCAGCAGCCCCATAGCGGGGCCCACAGATACGCAGTATTTT. Its protein is CASSPIAGPTDTQYF.

The rearrangement links TRBV5-6 to TRBJ2-3; D possibly corresponds to TRBD1 (5 bases). CDR3 length equals 15 residues. The V end was cut by 4 bases, the J end by 5 bases, with 17 bases between. The germline V gene has CDR1 SGHDT and CDR2 YYEEEE. CDR3 sequence: CASSPVGVQGDTQYF. Written as DNA, the CDR3 is TGTGCCAGCAGCCCGGTAGGGGTCCAGGGAGATACGCAGTATTTT.

V and J are TRBV10-3 and TRBJ1-2; D is unclear. The CDR3 consists of 13 residues. The ends were cut back, 5 bases at V and 2 bases at J, with 9 bases in the middle. The germline gives CDR1 ENHRY, CDR2 SYGVKD. The CDR3 is CAISPDENYGYTF. CDR3 in DNA: TGTGCCATCAGTCCCGACGAGAACTATGGCTACACCTTC.

The CDR3 reads CASSQGQLPSDEQFF. The CDR3 DNA is TGCGCCAGCAGCCAGGGACAGCTCCCCTCCGATGAGCAGTTCTTC. The chain recombines TRBV5-1 with TRBJ2-1, with TRBD1 identical over 7 bases. With V trimmed by 4 bases and J by 8 bases, 12 bases remained unmatched. The germline gives CDR1 SGHRS, CDR2 YFSETQ. The CDR3 has 15 amino acids.

The chain recombines TRBV11-3 with TRBJ2-2; the D gene is possibly TRBD2 (6 bases). This CDR3 has 14 residues. The germline V gene has CDR1 SGHNT and CDR2 YENEEA. Trimming cost V 5 bases and J 6 bases, with 13 bases left between them. The CDR3 nucleotides are TGTGCCAGCAGCCCTATGGGGGAGGCCGGGGAGCTGTTTTTT. This gives the protein CASSPMGEAGELFF.

The chain recombines TRBV9 with TRBJ2-1; 12 bases map to TRBD2. The CDR3 is 15 residues long. Losses at the gene ends were 3 bases for V and 9 bases for J; bases not matched to a gene: 7. Germline V gene lookup returns CDR1 SGDLS and CDR2 YYNGEE. In DNA, the CDR3 is TGTGCCAGCAGCGAGACTAGCGGGAGTCTGCCTGAGCAGTTCTTC. Its protein is CASSETSGSLPEQFF. Complete variable domain (other parts from reference TRBV9 and TRBJ2-1): DSGVTQTPKHLITATGQRVTLRCSPRSGDLSVYWYQQSLDQGLQFLIQYYNGEERAKGNILERFSAQQFPDLHSELNLSSLELGDSALYFCASSETSGSLPEQFFGPGTRLTVL.

This clone was seen only a few times. This chain uses TRBV27 with TRBJ2-7; 7 bases are shared with TRBD1. Germline V gene data show CDR1 as MNHEY and CDR2 as SMNVEV (reference sequence). This CDR3 has 15 residues. V was clipped by 2 bases and J by 1 base; unmatched bases: 5. CDR3 in DNA: TGTGCCAGCAGTTTACAAGCAGGGGGTTCCTACGAGCAGTACTTC. Protein product: CASSLQAGGSYEQYF.

The gene calls are TRBV11-2 and TRBJ1-5; possible D gene TRBD1, 5 bases. Trimming took off 1 base at V and 4 bases at J, with 11 bases between the two ends. CDR3 length: 15 amino acids. Germline V gene sequence: CDR1 SGHAT, CDR2 FQNNGV. This chain's CDR3 is CASSLGGRDNQPQHF. As DNA, the CDR3 is TGTGCCAGCAGCTTAGGGGGCAGAGATAATCAGCCCCAGCATTTT.

V and J are TRBV11-1 and TRBJ2-3, with D possibly called TRBD1 or TRBD2 (5 bases each). Germline V gene sequence: CDR1 SGHAT, CDR2 FQDESV (reference sequence). The CDR3 extends over 14 amino acids. Trimming removed 5 bases from V and 11 bases from J, with 20 bases in between. The CDR3 nucleotides are TGTGCCAGCAGCAGACCGGGACCCCGGGTTGTGCAGTATTTT. This encodes CASSRPGPRVVQYF.

The chain couples TRBV7-7 to TRBJ2-3, with D possibly being TRBD2 (5 bases). Germline CDR1 and CDR2: SSHAT and FNYEAQ (reference sequence). Trimming left V 3 bases short and J 6 bases short, with 10 bases between. The CDR3 sequence is 13 residues long. The CDR3 DNA follows: TGTGCCAGCAGCTTTGGTGGGAGCGATACGCAGTATTTT. Its translation: CASSFGGSDTQYF.

J is TRBJ2-5 and V is TRBV7-8, with a tentative D call TRBD1 (6 bases). Germline V gives CDR1 SGHVS, CDR2 FQNEAQ. The V gene lost 5 bases and the J gene lost 5 bases, with 15 bases spanning the gap. The CDR3 is made up of 14 amino acids. The CDR3 DNA reads as TGTGCCAGCAGCGGTGGGGTGAGGGGGGAGACCCAGTACTTC. Its protein product is CASSGGVRGETQYF.

The J gene is TRBJ2-1, the V gene TRBV2; D possibly uses TRBD1 or TRBD2 (5 bases each). This CDR3 contains 14 residues. The germline gives CDR1 SNHLY, CDR2 FYNNEI. Trimming pared 5 bases from V and 7 bases from J, leaving 15 bases between. This chain's CDR3 is CASSRDHRANEQFF. CDR3 in DNA: TGTGCCAGCAGTAGGGACCACCGGGCGAATGAGCAGTTCTTC.

The rearrangement joins TRBV11-2 to TRBJ2-1, with D possibly matching TRBD2 (5 bases). V was cut by 0 bases and J by 1 base, with 7 bases left in between. From germline, CDR1 is SGHAT and CDR2 FQNNGV. The CDR3 spans 15 residues. As DNA, the CDR3 is TGTGCCAGCAGCTTAGAAGAGGGTTCCTACAATGAGCAGTTCTTC. Protein product: CASSLEEGSYNEQFF.

The V call is TRBV11-3, the J call TRBJ2-1, with TRBD2 as a possible D gene (5 bases). V gave up 5 bases and J gave up 9 bases, with 11 bases separating them. The CDR3 sequence is 12 residues long. Germline values: CDR1 SGHNT, CDR2 YENEEA. The CDR3 nucleotides are TGTGCCAGCAGCCCCACTAGAGGTGAGCAGTTCTTC. This codes for CASSPTRGEQFF.

The genes are TRBV10-3 and TRBJ1-2, with a tentative D call TRBD1 (5 bases). The CDR3 consists of 16 residues. The germline V gene has CDR1 ENHRY and CDR2 SYGVKD. V lost 0 bases and J lost 7, with 18 bases in between. CDR3 sequence (DNA): TGTGCCATCAGTGAGTCGATCTTTCGGAGGGACCTTGGCTACACCTTC. This gives the protein CAISESIFRRDLGYTF.